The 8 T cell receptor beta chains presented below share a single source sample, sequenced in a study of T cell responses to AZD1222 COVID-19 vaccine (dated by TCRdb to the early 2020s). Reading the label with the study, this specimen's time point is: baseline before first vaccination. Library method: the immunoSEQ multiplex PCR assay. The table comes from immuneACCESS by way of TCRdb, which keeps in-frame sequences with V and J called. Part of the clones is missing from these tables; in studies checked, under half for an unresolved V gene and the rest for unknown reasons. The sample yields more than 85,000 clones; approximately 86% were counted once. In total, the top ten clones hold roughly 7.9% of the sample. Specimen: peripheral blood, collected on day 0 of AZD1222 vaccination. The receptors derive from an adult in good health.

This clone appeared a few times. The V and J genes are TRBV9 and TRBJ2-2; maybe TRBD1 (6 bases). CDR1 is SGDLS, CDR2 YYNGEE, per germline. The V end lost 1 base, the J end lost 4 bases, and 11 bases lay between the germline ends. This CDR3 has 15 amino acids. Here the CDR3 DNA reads TGTGCCAGCAGCGTAATGGGGGCGGGCACCGGGGAGCTGTTTTTT. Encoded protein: CASSVMGAGTGELFF.

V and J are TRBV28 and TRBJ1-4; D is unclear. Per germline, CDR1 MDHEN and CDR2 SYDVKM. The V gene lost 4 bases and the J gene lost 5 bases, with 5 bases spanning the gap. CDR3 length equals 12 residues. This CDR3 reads CASSSQNEKLFF. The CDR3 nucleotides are TGTGCCAGCAGTTCGCAGAATGAAAAACTGTTTTTT.

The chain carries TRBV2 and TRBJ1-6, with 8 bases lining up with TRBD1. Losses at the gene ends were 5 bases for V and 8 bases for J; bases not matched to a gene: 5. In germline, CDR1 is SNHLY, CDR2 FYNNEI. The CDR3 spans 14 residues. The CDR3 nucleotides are TGTGCCAGCAGTTTTCAGGGGGCTGATTCACCCCTCCACTTT. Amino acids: CASSFQGADSPLHF. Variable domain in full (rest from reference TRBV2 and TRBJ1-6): EPEVTQTPSHQVTQMGQEVILRCVPISNHLYFYWYRQILGQKVEFLVSFYNNEISEKSEIFDDQFSVERPDGSNFTLKIRSTKLEDSAMYFCASSFQGADSPLHFGNGTRLTVT.

CDR3 in DNA: TGTGCCAGCAGCCAATATTTAGCGTATGACACAGATACGCAGTATTTT. Translating gives CASSQYLAYDTDTQYF. The chain links TRBV3-1 (or the pseudogene TRBV3-2) to TRBJ2-3; D is perhaps TRBD2 (5 bases). The germline gives CDR1 LGHDT, CDR2 YNNKEL (reference sequence). Trimming took 2 bases from V and 2 from J, leaving 14 bases between them. CDR3 length: 16 residues.

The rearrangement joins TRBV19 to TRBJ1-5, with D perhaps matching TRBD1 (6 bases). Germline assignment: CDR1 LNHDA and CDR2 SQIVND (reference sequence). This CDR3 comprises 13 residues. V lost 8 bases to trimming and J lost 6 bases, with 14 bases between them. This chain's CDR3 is CASSAGATQPQHF. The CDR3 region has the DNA TGTGCCAGTTCGGCGGGGGCTACTCAGCCCCAGCATTTT.

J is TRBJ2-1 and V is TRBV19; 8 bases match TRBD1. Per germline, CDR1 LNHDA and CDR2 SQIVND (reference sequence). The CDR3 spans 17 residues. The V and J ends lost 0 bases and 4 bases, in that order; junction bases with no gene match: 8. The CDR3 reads CASSIDLGQGPYNEQFF. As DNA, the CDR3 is TGTGCCAGTAGTATAGACCTCGGACAGGGCCCGTACAATGAGCAGTTCTTC. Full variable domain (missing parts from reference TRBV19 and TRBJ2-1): DGGITQSPKYLFRKEGQNVTLSCEQNLNHDAMYWYRQDPGQGLRLIYYSQIVNDFQKGDIAEGYSVSREKKESFPLTVTSAQKNPTAFYLCASSIDLGQGPYNEQFFGPGTRLTVL.

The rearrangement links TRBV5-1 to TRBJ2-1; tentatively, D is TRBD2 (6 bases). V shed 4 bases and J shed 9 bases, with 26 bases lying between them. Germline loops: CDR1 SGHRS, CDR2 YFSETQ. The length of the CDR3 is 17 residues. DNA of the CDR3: TGCGCCAGCAGCCCATGGGGCGGGATGACGTCTTACGGTGAGCAGTTCTTC. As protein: CASSPWGGMTSYGEQFF.

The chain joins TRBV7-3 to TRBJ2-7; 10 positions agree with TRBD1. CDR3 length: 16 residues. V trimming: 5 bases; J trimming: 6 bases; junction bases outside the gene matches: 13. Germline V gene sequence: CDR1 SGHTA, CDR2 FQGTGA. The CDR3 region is CASSLNSGQGLGEQYF. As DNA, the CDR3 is TGTGCCAGCAGCCTTAATTCGGGACAGGGGTTGGGCGAGCAGTACTTC.